This entry lists 4 T cell receptor beta chains sequenced from one sample in a study of blood T cells in healthy people across ages (dated by TCRdb to 2015 to 2017). Library creation used 5' RACE. A second PCR of about 7 to 12 cycles was run with a J-beta primer mix and a sample-barcoded 5' primer. The public reads were reanalyzed by TCRdb: fastp trimming at Q25, MiXCR alignment, in-frame beta chains only. Each record represents a unique CDR3 protein, reported with the most common genes and DNA among its rows. For this sample there are roughly 1.9 million distinct CDR3 sequences; about 39% appear just once. 20% to 25% of the sample is held by the ten biggest clonotypes. Specimen: blood. These receptors all come from a human donor in good health.

This clonotype was recorded only once. V and J are TRBV5-5 and TRBJ1-4; a possible D gene is TRBD1 (5 bases). V was pared by 6 bases and J by 3 bases, with 12 bases between. The CDR3 sequence is 14 residues long. Germline V CDR1 and CDR2: SGHKS, YYEKEE (reference sequence). In DNA, the CDR3 is TGTGCCAGCACCGGCCGGGGCTCTAATGAAAAACTGTTTTTT. Translation: CASTGRGSNEKLFF.

Of note for this clonotype: A read error may explain this, as a much larger clone is one base away. DNA of the CDR3: TGCAGCGTTGAAGACACAAACCAAGAGACCCTGTACTTC. Its translation is CSVEDTNQETLYF. The chain couples TRBV29-1 to TRBJ2-5; D remains ambiguous. The germline CDR1 and CDR2 sequences are SQVTM and ANQGSEA. This CDR3 has 13 amino acids.

This clonotype was observed a handful of times. This sequence joins TRBV15 and TRBJ1-4; 7 bases match TRBD1. The CDR3 sequence is 18 residues long. Germline V lookup: CDR1 LNHNV, CDR2 YYDKDF (reference sequence). Trimming took 0 bases from V and 3 from J; bases not matched to a gene: 10. The CDR3, as DNA: TGTGCCACCAGCAGAGATCTGGCAGGGGGAGTATCTAATGAAAAACTGTTTTTT. This sequence encodes CATSRDLAGGVSNEKLFF.

In this sample, this clonotype turned up once. A read error may produce the germline difference seen at one junction end. V gene TRBV7-2 combines with J gene TRBJ2-7, with D perhaps matching TRBD1 (5 bases). This CDR3 region has 14 residues. CDR1 is SGHTA and CDR2 is FQGNSA in the germline V gene. CDR3 nucleotides: TGTGCCAACAGCCGGACACCCGCCTCCTACGAGCAGTACTTC. Residues: CANSRTPASYEQYF.